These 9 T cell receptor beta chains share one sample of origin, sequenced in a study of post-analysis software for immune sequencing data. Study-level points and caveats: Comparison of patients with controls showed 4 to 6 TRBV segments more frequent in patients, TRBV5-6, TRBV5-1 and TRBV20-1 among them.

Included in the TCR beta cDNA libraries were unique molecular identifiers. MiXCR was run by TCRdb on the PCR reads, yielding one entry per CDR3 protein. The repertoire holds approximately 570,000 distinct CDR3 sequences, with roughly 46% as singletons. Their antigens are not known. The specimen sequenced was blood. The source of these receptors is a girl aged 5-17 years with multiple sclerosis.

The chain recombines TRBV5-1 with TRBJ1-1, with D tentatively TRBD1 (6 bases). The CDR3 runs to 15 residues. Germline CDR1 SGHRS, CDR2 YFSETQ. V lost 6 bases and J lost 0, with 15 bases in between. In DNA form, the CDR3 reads TGCGCCAGCACCCCGAGGGGGGGTTTGAACACTGAAGCTTTCTTT. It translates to CASTPRGGLNTEAFF.

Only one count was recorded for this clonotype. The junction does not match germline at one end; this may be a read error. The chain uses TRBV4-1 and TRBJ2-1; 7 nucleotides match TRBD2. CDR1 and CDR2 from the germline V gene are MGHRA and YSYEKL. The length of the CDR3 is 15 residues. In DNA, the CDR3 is TGCGCCAGCAGCCAGACTAGCTCCCTCTACAATGAGCGGTTCTTC. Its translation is CASSQTSSLYNERFF.

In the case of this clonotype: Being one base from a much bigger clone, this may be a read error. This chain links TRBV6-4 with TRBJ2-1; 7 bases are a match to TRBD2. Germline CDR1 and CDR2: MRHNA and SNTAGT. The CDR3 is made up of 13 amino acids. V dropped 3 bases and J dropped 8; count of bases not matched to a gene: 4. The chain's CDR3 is CASSEGTTDEQFF. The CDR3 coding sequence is TGTGCCAGCAGTGAGGGGACTACAGATGAGCAGTTCTTC.

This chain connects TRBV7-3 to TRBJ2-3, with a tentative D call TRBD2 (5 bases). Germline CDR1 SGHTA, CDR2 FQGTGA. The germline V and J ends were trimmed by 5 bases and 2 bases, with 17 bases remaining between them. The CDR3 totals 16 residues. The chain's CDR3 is CASSRQPGSLTDTQYF. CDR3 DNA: TGTGCCAGCAGCCGCCAGCCGGGGTCCCTCACAGATACGCAGTATTTT.

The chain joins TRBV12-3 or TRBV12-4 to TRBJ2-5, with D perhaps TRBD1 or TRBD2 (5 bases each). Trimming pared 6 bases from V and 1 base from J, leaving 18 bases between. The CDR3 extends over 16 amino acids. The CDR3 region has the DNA TGTGCCAGCAGCCCGTGGTCCGGGACGGGCCAAGAGACCCAGTACTTC. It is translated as CASSPWSGTGQETQYF.

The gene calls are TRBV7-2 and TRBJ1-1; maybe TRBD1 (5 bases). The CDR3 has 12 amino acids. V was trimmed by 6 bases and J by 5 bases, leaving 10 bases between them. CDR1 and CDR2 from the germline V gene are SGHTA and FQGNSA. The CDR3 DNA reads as TGTGCCAGCAGACGAGGGGAAACTGAAGCTTTCTTT. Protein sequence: CASRRGETEAFF.

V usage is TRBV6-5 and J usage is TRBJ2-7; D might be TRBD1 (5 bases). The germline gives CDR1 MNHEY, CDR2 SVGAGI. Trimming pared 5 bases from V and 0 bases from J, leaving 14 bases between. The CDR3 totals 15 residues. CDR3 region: CASSRGHLSSYEQYF. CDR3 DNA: TGTGCCAGCAGTCGCGGACATTTAAGCTCCTACGAGCAGTACTTC.

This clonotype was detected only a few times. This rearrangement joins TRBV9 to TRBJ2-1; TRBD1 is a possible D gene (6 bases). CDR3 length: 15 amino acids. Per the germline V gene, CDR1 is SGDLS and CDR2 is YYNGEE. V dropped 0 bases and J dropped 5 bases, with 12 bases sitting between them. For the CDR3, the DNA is TGTGCCAGCAGCGTAGTTTGGACAGCGAACAATGAGCAGTTCTTC. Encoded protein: CASSVVWTANNEQFF.

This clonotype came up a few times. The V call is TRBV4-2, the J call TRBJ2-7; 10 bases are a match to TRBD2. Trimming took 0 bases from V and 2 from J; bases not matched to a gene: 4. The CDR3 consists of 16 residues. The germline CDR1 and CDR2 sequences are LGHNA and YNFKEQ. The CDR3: CASSQDPSGGPYEQYF. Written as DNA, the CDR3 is TGTGCCAGCAGCCAAGATCCTAGCGGGGGTCCCTACGAGCAGTACTTC.